Shown below are 19 T cell receptor beta chains from a single sample sequenced in a study of cytomegalovirus exposure and HLA in healthy donors. PCR used 60 Vbeta primers and 13 Jbeta primers. The protocol was immunoSEQ multiplex PCR, while the TCRdb copy is restricted to in-frame clones and leaves out a portion. Of about 88,000 clones in the sample, approximately 90% were seen once. Sequenced material: PBMCs. These receptors all come from a young man in good health and CMV-seronegative.

V gene TRBV6-5 combines with J gene TRBJ2-3, with D unresolved. CDR3 length: 12 amino acids. Trimming removed 6 bases from V and 0 bases from J, with 4 bases in between. Germline CDR1 is MNHEY and CDR2 is SVGAGI. CDR3 sequence reads: CASSQSTDTQYF. The DNA for the CDR3 is TGTGCCAGCAGCCAAAGCACAGATACGCAGTATTTT.

V and J are TRBV4-3 and TRBJ2-1; a possible D gene is TRBD2 (5 bases). Germline values: CDR1 LGHNA, CDR2 YSLEER. V lost 0 bases and J lost 9, with 12 bases in between. The CDR3 sequence is 14 residues long. DNA for the CDR3: TGCGCCAGCAGCCAAGATCCGGGGATTGTTGAGCAGTTCTTC. Its translation: CASSQDPGIVEQFF.

This clone is a singleton in its sample. The genes are TRBV4-1 and TRBJ2-5; 8 nucleotides align to TRBD2. Matching the DNA end better, TRBJ2-7 makes the J call doubtful. Germline V lookup: CDR1 MGHRA, CDR2 YSYEKL. The CDR3 contains 15 residues. The CDR3 region has the DNA TGCGCCAGCAGCCTAGAGCGGGAGTCGGCCTACGAGCAGTACTTC. Encoded protein: CASSLERESAYEQYF.

This chain joins TRBV4-2 and TRBJ1-4; the D is unclear. The CDR3 has 13 amino acids. Germline V CDR1 and CDR2: LGHNA, YNFKEQ. Between the trimmed V and J ends, which lost 2 bases and 7 bases, there was a span of 8 bases. CDR3 coding DNA: TGTGCCAGCAGCCAAATATTCAGTGAAAAACTGTTTTTT. Translating it yields CASSQIFSEKLFF.

The V and J genes are TRBV4-2 and TRBJ2-3, with TRBD2 matching over 7 bases. Germline-derived CDR1 and CDR2 are LGHNA and YNFKEQ. The CDR3 contains 17 residues. Germline trimming cut 5 bases from V and 2 bases from J; bases unmatched to any gene: 13. In DNA, the CDR3 is TGTGCCAGCAGCGCAAGACCAACTAGCGAAACCACAGATACGCAGTATTTT. Protein product: CASSARPTSETTDTQYF.

This rearrangement joins TRBV6-5 to TRBJ2-6; D may be TRBD1 (5 bases). Germline lookup yields CDR1 MNHEY and CDR2 SVGAGI. V was pared by 6 bases and J by 0 bases, with 9 bases between. The length of the CDR3 is 15 residues. The CDR3 nucleotides are TGTGCCAGCAGGGGGCTGAGCTCTGGGGCCAACGTCCTGACTTTC. Amino acids: CASRGLSSGANVLTF.

This clone was picked up one time. V is TRBV7-2 and J is TRBJ1-6, with D tentatively TRBD1 (6 bases). V was cut by 2 bases and J by 7 bases, with 9 bases left in between. This CDR3 comprises 14 residues. Germline V gene lookup returns CDR1 SGHTA and CDR2 FQGNSA. The CDR3 DNA reads TGTGCCAGCAGCTTACAGGGGATAAATTCACCCCTCCACTTT. This codes for CASSLQGINSPLHF.

Concerning this clone itself: This specimen includes other DNA sequences encoding the same CDR3. The chain carries TRBV7-9 and TRBJ2-6; D unclear. Germline CDR1 reads SEHNR; CDR2 reads FQNEAQ (reference sequence). The CDR3 consists of 11 residues. V was cut by 2 bases and J by 17 bases, with 10 bases left in between. The CDR3 is CASSLQVPLTF. The DNA for the CDR3 is TGTGCCAGCAGCTTACAGGTTCCCTTGACTTTC.

The V and J genes are TRBV11-2 and TRBJ2-1, with 12 positions matching TRBD2. CDR3 length: 14 residues. V lost 6 bases, J lost 3 bases, and 0 bases stayed unmatched. Germline CDR1 SGHAT, CDR2 FQNNGV. The CDR3 reads CASRLAGGYNEQFF. Here the CDR3 DNA reads TGTGCCAGCAGACTAGCGGGAGGCTACAATGAGCAGTTCTTC.

The chain is built from TRBV29-1 and TRBJ2-2, with TRBD2 matching 8 bases. Trimming took 4 bases from V and 1 from J; bases not matched to a gene: 2. Germline loops: CDR1 SQVTM, CDR2 ANQGSEA. The CDR3 is 14 residues long. The CDR3 is CSVGSGGNTGELFF. CDR3 DNA sequence: TGCAGCGTTGGGAGCGGGGGGAACACCGGGGAGCTGTTTTTT.

The V and J genes are TRBV6-1 and TRBJ2-7, with TRBD1 matching 10 bases. This CDR3 region has 13 residues. In germline, CDR1 is MNHNS, CDR2 SASEGT. The J segment lost 5 bases and the V segment lost 6 bases, leaving 4 bases of the junction unmatched. The CDR3 DNA is TGTGCCAGCAGCCGGGACAGGGGCGACGAGCAGTACTTC. Its translation: CASSRDRGDEQYF.

A note on this clone: A read error may account for a junction end that differs from germline. The gene calls are TRBV29-1 and TRBJ2-7; possible D gene TRBD2, 6 bases. The CDR3 has 12 amino acids. Germline V gene lookup returns CDR1 SQVTM and CDR2 ANQGSEA. DNA for the CDR3: TGCAGCGTTGAAATAGGTGGCGGGAAAGGGGTCTTC. It specifies CSVEIGGGKGVF.

The chain combines TRBV19 with TRBJ1-1, with D possibly matching TRBD1 (5 bases). Deletions cut 3 bases from V and 7 bases from J, with 18 bases between. The germline V gene has CDR1 LNHDA and CDR2 SQIVND (reference sequence). The CDR3 runs 15 residues. CDR3 coding DNA: TGTGCCAGTAGTATCCCAAATCAGGGAATATTTGAAGCTTTCTTT. Encoded protein: CASSIPNQGIFEAFF. The full variable domain, completed using reference TRBV19 and TRBJ1-1, is DGGITQSPKYLFRKEGQNVTLSCEQNLNHDAMYWYRQDPGQGLRLIYYSQIVNDFQKGDIAEGYSVSREKKESFPLTVTSAQKNPTAFYLCASSIPNQGIFEAFFGQGTRLTVV.

V and J are TRBV9 and TRBJ1-1; D possibly corresponds to TRBD1 (6 bases). Trimming shortened V by 1 base and J by 2 bases, and 12 bases separated the two germline ends. Germline V gene data show CDR1 as SGDLS and CDR2 as YYNGEE. The CDR3 contains 15 residues. CDR3: CASSVTDRLNTEAFF. In nucleotides, the CDR3 is TGTGCCAGCAGCGTAACCGACAGGCTAAACACTGAAGCTTTCTTT.

This chain uses TRBV29-1 with TRBJ2-1; 9 nucleotides agree with TRBD1. CDR3 size: 14 residues. Germline lookup yields CDR1 SQVTM and CDR2 ANQGSEA. The V segment lost 6 bases and the J segment 4 bases; nucleotides outside the gene matches: 7. In nucleotides, the CDR3 is TGCAGCGTATCCGGGACAGGGATTTACAATGAGCAGTTCTTC. It codes for CSVSGTGIYNEQFF.

V and J are TRBV7-2 and TRBJ2-3; 10 bases line up with TRBD2. Germline V CDR1 and CDR2: SGHTA, FQGNSA. The CDR3 consists of 17 residues. The ends lost 5 bases at V and 5 bases at J; junction bases unmatched: 13. CDR3 DNA: TGTGCCAGCAGCGTCGCTCTAGCGGGAGTTCGGGGAGATACGCAGTATTTT. Translated: CASSVALAGVRGDTQYF.

The gene calls are TRBV28 and TRBJ2-1; D is perhaps TRBD2 (6 bases). There are 17 residues in the CDR3. Trimming shortened V by 5 bases and J by 0 bases, and 17 bases separated the two germline ends. In germline, CDR1 is MDHEN, CDR2 SYDVKM. The CDR3 DNA sequence: TGTGCCAGCAGTACCCACCGGAGGGTACGCTCCTACAATGAGCAGTTCTTC. It codes for CASSTHRRVRSYNEQFF. The full variable domain, completed using reference TRBV28 and TRBJ2-1, is DVKVTQSSRYLVKRTGEKVFLECVQDMDHENMFWYRQDPGLGLRLIYFSYDVKMKEKGDIPEGYSVSREKKERFSLILESASTNQTSMYLCASSTHRRVRSYNEQFFGPGTRLTVL.

The rearrangement joins TRBV15 to TRBJ1-2, with TRBD1 as a possible D gene (5 bases). The V and J ends lost 9 bases and 7 bases respectively, with 18 bases between them. The CDR3 contains 13 residues. Per germline, CDR1 LNHNV and CDR2 YYDKDF (reference sequence). The chain's CDR3 is CATSPIGRGGYTF. DNA for the CDR3: TGTGCCACAAGTCCGATCGGGAGGGGTGGCTACACCTTC.

The rearrangement links TRBV19 to TRBJ2-1; TRBD2 matches 9 bases. V shed 5 bases and J 9 bases; nucleotides not matched to a gene: 5. The CDR3 loop spans 13 amino acids. Germline V lookup: CDR1 LNHDA, CDR2 SQIVND (reference sequence). In DNA form, the CDR3 reads TGTGCCAGTAGTTGGGGACTAGCAGGTGAGCAGTTCTTC. Translated: CASSWGLAGEQFF.